The 6 T cell receptor beta chains below all came from one sample that was sequenced in a study of radiotherapy plus CTLA-4 blockade in lung cancer. Assay used: immunoSEQ multiplex PCR; TCRdb lists only in-frame clones, some missing. Of some 64,000 clones detected, 76% appear once; the ten largest clones hold roughly 15%. The sample here was peripheral blood, taken from a patient treated with radiotherapy plus ipilimumab. Source of these receptors: a human donor with non-small cell lung cancer whose response to radiotherapy plus ipilimumab could not be evaluated. Some clones in this sample may be carry-over from other donors' samples.

This chain joins TRBV7-2 and TRBJ2-5; possible D gene TRBD2, 6 bases. This CDR3 has 15 amino acids. Germline CDR1 and CDR2: SGHTA and FQGNSA. With 1 base removed from V and 5 bases from J, the gap between germline ends came to 14 bases. In DNA form, the CDR3 reads TGTGCCAGCAGCTTAGGTCCGGGGGACGGGGAGACCCAGTACTTC. This encodes CASSLGPGDGETQYF. Full variable domain (rest looked up from reference TRBV7-2 and TRBJ2-5): GAGVSQSPSNKVTEKGKDVELRCDPISGHTALYWYRQSLGQGLEFLIYFQGNSAPDKSGLPSDRFSAERTGGSVSTLTIQRTQQEDSAVYLCASSLGPGDGETQYFGPGTRLLVL.

The chain carries TRBV7-9 and TRBJ2-2; D not certain. CDR3 length: 12 amino acids. Germline values: CDR1 SEHNR, CDR2 FQNEAQ (reference sequence). Between the trimmed V and J ends, which lost 5 bases and 6 bases, there was a span of 7 bases. CDR3 nucleotides: TGTGCCAGCAGCGCCCTAGCCGGGGAGCTGTTTTTT. Amino acids: CASSALAGELFF.

This clone came up a few times. The chain joins TRBV28 to TRBJ2-3, with 11 nucleotides matching TRBD2. The CDR3 runs 17 residues. Germline values: CDR1 MDHEN, CDR2 SYDVKM. V was clipped by 3 bases and J by 5 bases; unmatched bases: 10. The chain's CDR3 is CASSFPLSGGAGDTQYF. Written as DNA, the CDR3 is TGTGCCAGCAGTTTTCCCCTTAGCGGGGGGGCAGGAGATACGCAGTATTTT. Full variable domain (rest looked up from reference TRBV28 and TRBJ2-3): DVKVTQSSRYLVKRTGEKVFLECVQDMDHENMFWYRQDPGLGLRLIYFSYDVKMKEKGDIPEGYSVSREKKERFSLILESASTNQTSMYLCASSFPLSGGAGDTQYFGPGTRLTVL.

The V gene is TRBV5-4, the J gene TRBJ1-2, with a possible D match to TRBD1 (5 bases). V lost 4 bases and J lost 6, with 19 bases in between. This CDR3 spans 15 amino acids. Germline V lookup: CDR1 SGHNT, CDR2 YYREEE (reference sequence). CDR3 bases: TGTGCCAGCAGCCCTGGGGGGGGAAACCCTAATGGCTACACCTTC. It translates to CASSPGGGNPNGYTF.

This clone came up a few times. The CDR3 loop is CASSPPNYNSPLHF. For the CDR3, the DNA is TGTGCCAGCAGCCCCCCCAATTATAATTCACCCCTCCACTTT. This rearrangement joins TRBV28 to TRBJ1-6; D is unclear. Per the germline V gene, CDR1 is MDHEN and CDR2 is SYDVKM. The CDR3 consists of 14 residues. V was trimmed by 6 bases and J by 4 bases, leaving 10 bases between them.

The chain joins TRBV9 to TRBJ2-5; TRBD1 aligns across 9 bases. From germline, CDR1 is SGDLS and CDR2 YYNGEE. CDR3 length: 16 amino acids. V gave up 4 bases and J gave up 4 bases; unmatched junction bases: 11. The CDR3 nucleotides read TGTGCCAGCAGCCCCATGACAGGGGGAACCTTAGAGACCCAGTACTTC. This gives the protein CASSPMTGGTLETQYF.